This T cell receptor (beta chain) derives from a study of OX40 agonist ivuxolimab in advanced cancers. Background for the entire study: Ivuxolimab was an agonistic, fully human IgG2 monoclonal antibody directed against OX40 (CD134), a costimulatory receptor. Peripheral TCRbeta sequencing was intended to test whether TCR sequence diversity was altered and clonal T-cell expansion was caused by ivuxolimab. The paper covers the monotherapy dose-escalation part of the phase I ivuxolimab trial, which included N ≈ 50 patients. Of the approximately 50 dose-escalation patients, hepatocellular carcinoma was present in about 20, melanoma in some 15, renal cell carcinoma in 9 and head and neck cancer in 9. In the dose-escalation cohort, more than 80% of patients were male, and the mean age was roughly 56 years with a range of about 20 to 90. Patients were allowed to have had prior anti-PD-1, anti-PD-L1 or anti-CTLA-4 therapy, and around 37% of the dose-escalation patients had previously received checkpoint inhibitors. Partial responses were achieved by three dose-escalation patients, of whom one had hepatocellular carcinoma and two had cutaneous melanoma. Intravenous ivuxolimab was administered to patients every 2 weeks at six dose levels: 0.01, 0.1, 0.3, 1.5, 3 and 10 mg/kg.

To note about this clone: The antigen this receptor binds is unknown. No base quality values were provided; no much bigger clone lies one nucleotide off.

General conclusions and limits of the study: Low levels of normalized T-cell clonal expansion were also shown by some nonresponding patients. In the 0.1-3.0 mg/kg groups, partial responders had among the lowest normalized peripheral clonal expansion, particularly in CD8+ T cells. The antigen specificity of the peripheral T cells that underwent clonal expansion was not determined. Clonal expansion of both CD4+ and CD8+ blood T cells was observed from baseline to week 6 at doses 0.1 to 3.0 mg/kg. On average, CD8+ T cells showed more expanded clones than CD4+ T cells after ivuxolimab.

Genomic DNA was extracted from sorted cells for sequencing of the TCRbeta CDR3 region. The immunoSEQ Assay was used for sequencing of TCRbeta CDR3 regions. TCRdb carries this immuneACCESS record with in-frame sequences only. Its versions omit some clonotypes, under half of them owing to an unresolved V gene in the studies checked, with the rest unexplained. Here the sample has some 45,000 clones; approximately 83% occur a single time. About 32% of the sample goes to the ten largest clones. Its CDR3 holds 16 amino acids, cysteine through phenylalanine. Only the CDR3 DNA stays, 48 bases, in frame from base 1. V loses 4 bases at its end and J loses 2 bases; junction bases beyond the gene matches: 3. The CDR1 and CDR2 encoded by the germline V gene are SGHTS and YDEGEE. Patients with a history of autoimmune disease or receiving systemic immunosuppression were excluded from the trial. Peripheral blood for TCR sequencing was collected from all dose cohorts at baseline, on cycle 4 day 1, and on cycle 7 day 1. Samples were obtained from an open-label, multicenter, first-in-human phase I dose-escalation trial of ivuxolimab. The trial enrolled adults with locally advanced or metastatic head and neck squamous cell, hepatocellular, melanoma or renal cell carcinoma. CD4+ and CD8+ T cells were sorted separately from peripheral blood before TCR sequencing.

The V and J genes are TRBV5-8 and TRBJ1-6; 10 junctional bases match TRBD1. The TCR sequence derives from an adult with an advanced solid tumor such as melanoma, head and neck, liver or kidney cancer. The sample consisted of CD4+ or CD8+ T cells sorted from blood, taken in a trial of the OX40 agonist ivuxolimab. The CDR3 has the sequence CASSGGQGTYNSPLHF. In nucleotide form, the sequence is TGTGCCAGCAGCGGGGGACAGGGGACCTATAATTCACCCCTCCACTTT.